This entry concerns a single TCR beta chain. The antigen it binds to is not known. One base away there is no much larger clone; base qualities are not given. These data are taken from a study of PD-1 blockade in classical Hodgkin lymphoma (dated by TCRdb to the early 2020s). With respect to the entire study: Nivolumab dosing was 3 mg/kg intravenously every 2 weeks, continuing until either disease progression or unacceptable toxicity. The study used TCR beta sequencing and CyTOF to define a peripheral blood immune signature of response to PD-1 blockade in classical Hodgkin lymphoma.

The germline V gene (reference sequence) yields SGHKS for CDR1 and YYEKEE for CDR2. V is cut by 4 bases and J by 8 bases, and the space between the germline ends is 13 bases. The CDR3 numbers 14 residues from cysteine through phenylalanine. Only the CDR3 region is kept as DNA, spanning 42 bases read in frame from base 1. Genomic DNA was extracted with the Qiagen DNeasy kit from unsorted PBMCs and from negatively selected CD4+ and CD8+ fractions. Amplification of TCR beta CDR3 regions was done by immunoSEQ multiplex PCR with primers that anneal to V and J segments. A synthetic immune receptor repertoire was used to minimize amplification bias, and any remaining bias was removed computationally after sequencing. The study's own analysis went as follows. Repertoire diversity was quantified as the Shannon entropy index using custom Python scripts. Unsorted, CD4+ and CD8+ repertoires were analyzed separately, except for combined analyses in which CD4+ and CD8+ sequences were merged in silico. Clonal expansion was defined as at least a 2-fold frequency increase after treatment relative to C1D1, with a pseudocount of 0.5 for undetected baseline clones. Clones with 0 or 1 copy at C1D1 were classified as singleton clones, and clones with 2 or more copies were classified as non-singleton clones. Clones expanded in unsorted samples were assigned a CD4+, CD8+ or unknown annotation through matching of protein sequences in sorted samples from the same patient. Wilcoxon tests on paired samples were used to test diversity changes from C1D1 to C4D1. Here the immuneACCESS table is served through TCRdb, limited to in-frame sequences with V and J called. Missing clones are a known gap in these copies; in checked studies unresolved V genes cover under half, and the rest lacks a known reason. The DNA gave D and trimming, while V, J and clone size come from that table. The sample table contains some 58,000 clones; only one count was recorded for over 85% of them. The ten largest clones take up roughly 8% of the sample.

Taken with the paper, the label for time point translates to: cycle 4 day 1 (C4D1), after less than 7 weeks of nivolumab. Every trial patient had relapsed following autologous stem cell transplantation, and prior brentuximab vedotin exposure was what differed among cohorts A, B and C. The trial cohort included 45 to 65 patients with relapsed/refractory classical Hodgkin lymphoma, and each patient had a best overall response of complete response, partial response or progressive disease. Trial patients were treated with single-agent nivolumab in the multi-cohort phase II CheckMate 205 trial. An independent review committee assessed best overall response by applying the 2007 International Working Group response criteria. PBMCs from the trial were collected at three points: immediately before nivolumab initiation (C1D1), and during therapy at cycle 2 day 1 and cycle 4 day 1. Peripheral blood was collected in 8 mL Vacutainer Cell Preparation Tubes, from which PBMCs were isolated by centrifugation and then cryopreserved.

Study-wide conclusions, independent of this receptor: Baseline diversity similar to that of newly diagnosed patients was observed in trial patients achieving complete response, whereas significantly lower diversity was observed in partial responders and progressors. A significant rise by C4D1 was seen in CD4+ but not CD8+ TCR diversity (p=0.0027 vs p=0.16), with the rise being most apparent in complete responders (p=0.02). Lower diversity was seen in patients whose nivolumab began less than 1 year after ASCT, and these patients were left out of later analyses so that immune reconstitution would not confound the results. The study was restricted to a single clinical trial cohort, and the causes of repertoire differences, possibly disease activity or prior therapy, were left undefined. Newly diagnosed patients were reported to have lower baseline TCR diversity than healthy donors, and relapsed/refractory patients were reported to have lower baseline TCR diversity still.

This chain joins TRBV5-5 to TRBJ1-6; the D gene is possibly TRBD1, with 6 bases matching. The receptor was isolated from a human donor with classical Hodgkin lymphoma. The sample was peripheral blood mononuclear cells (PBMCs), taken before the fourth cycle of nivolumab. The nucleotides read TGTGCCAGCAGCGACGACAGGTTTGATTCACCCCTCCACTTT. It is translated as CASSDDRFDSPLHF.